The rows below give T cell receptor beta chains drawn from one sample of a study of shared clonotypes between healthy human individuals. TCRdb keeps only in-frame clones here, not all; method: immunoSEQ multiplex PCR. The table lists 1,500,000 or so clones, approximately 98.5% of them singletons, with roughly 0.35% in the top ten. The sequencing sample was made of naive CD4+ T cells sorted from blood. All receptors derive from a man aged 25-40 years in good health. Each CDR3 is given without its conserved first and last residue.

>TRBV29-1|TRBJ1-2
SVGQGRVNYGYT
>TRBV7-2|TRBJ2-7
ASNPLAGGPYEQY
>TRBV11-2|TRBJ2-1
ASSSGLAVYNEQF
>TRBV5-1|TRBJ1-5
ASSRDGSNQPQH
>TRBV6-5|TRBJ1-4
ASRPFASSEKLF
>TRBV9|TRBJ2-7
ASSVAWTGDYEQY
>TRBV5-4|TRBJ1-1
ASSLPGILQGHEAF
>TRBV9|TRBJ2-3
ASSVSPGDTDTQY
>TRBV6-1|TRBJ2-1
ASSGDPDEQF
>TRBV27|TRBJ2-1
ASRYRGQQGVRREGRYNEQF
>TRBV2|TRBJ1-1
ASSVEVGDTEAF
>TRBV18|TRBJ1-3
ASSPSSGRVRNTIY
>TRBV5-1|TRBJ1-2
ASSPPGQGSGYT
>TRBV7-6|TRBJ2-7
ASSFGREYEQY
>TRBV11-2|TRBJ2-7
AGSRDEAYEQY
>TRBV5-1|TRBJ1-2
ASSWGTGVSYGYT
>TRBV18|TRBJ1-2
ASSPPSGPGGYGYT
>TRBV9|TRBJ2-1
ASSAGGSRNEQF